This T cell receptor beta chain was identified in a study of graft-versus-host responses after intestinal transplantation. Notes on this clone: What it binds is unknown.

The table came from immunoSEQ multiplex PCR; TCRdb's copy has only in-frame clones and leaves some out. Among 73,000 or so clones listed, 90% were seen once. CDR3 length: 16 amino acids. Germline CDR1 reads SGHDT; CDR2 reads YYEEEE. V dropped 1 base and J dropped 0 bases, with 8 bases sitting between them. This chain joins TRBV5-6 and TRBJ2-6; tentatively, D is TRBD2 (5 bases). Sequenced material: unstimulated CD8+ T cells sorted from spleen or lymph node cells, taken before transplant. The source is a human donor who was the organ donor for an intestinal transplant. The DNA of the CDR3 is TGTGCCAGCAGCTTGTTCGGGGTCTCTGGGGCCAACGTCCTGACTTTC. Translating gives CASSLFGVSGANVLTF.